This T cell receptor (beta chain) comes out of a study of blood T cell repertoires in COVID-19 (dated by TCRdb to about 2020). Notes on the research overall: The collaborator samples originated in the United States, Italy and Spain and spanned the acute and convalescent phases of COVID-19. The prospective study material was composed of cDNA or gDNA derived from T cells, B-cell-depleted T cells, or PBMCs. Subjects who had been exposed to COVID-19, were actively infected with it, or had recovered from it provided the deeply sampled blood TCRbeta repertoires that made up the dataset. A freely available public database, intended as a resource for researchers studying the immune response to SARS-CoV-2, is where the repertoires were released. Samples were obtained from the ongoing ImmuneRACE study (first 160 participants) and from some 1,300 subjects provided by 6 global collaborators. The sample metadata nearly always contained a de-identified subject ID, COVID-19 status, age in years and sex. Where available, HLA class I and class II types were obtained from metadata supplied by the sample provider rather than from assay-based typing. General findings and caveats noted by the study authors: The quantity of clinical and demographic metadata differed by source and by participant and was supplied without curation.

The immunoSEQ Assay, a bias-controlled multiplex PCR, was used to amplify TCRbeta CDR3 regions from genomic DNA. Per the source publication's procedure: Nucleated cell counts per sample were estimated from amplification of reference gene primers within the assay. To quantify the absolute abundance of each unique TCRbeta CDR3 rearrangement, sequence reads were collapsed and filtered. For each sample, productive Simpson clonality was calculated as the square root of Simpson's diversity index across productive rearrangements. This immuneACCESS table, as held by TCRdb, lists in-frame sequences with V and J called but not all clones. Of the missing ones, under half trace to an unresolved V gene in checked studies; the others have no known cause. V, J and clone size derive from that table, while D and trimming were established from the DNA sequence. The sample has more than 25,000 clones on record, approximately 80% of them singletons. The top ten constitute about an eighth of the sample.

The germline V gene (reference sequence) specifies SGHNT as CDR1 and YYREEE as CDR2. Trimming at the junction amounts to 3 bases on V and 2 bases on J, and the germline ends lie 8 bases apart. The CDR3 spans 13 residues, from the cysteine through the phenylalanine. Only the CDR3 region is kept as DNA, spanning 39 bases read in frame from base 1. The collaborating institutions used their own protocols to collect whole blood in K2EDTA tubes. For TCRbeta analysis, collaborators shipped samples as frozen whole blood, isolated PBMCs, or DNA extracted from either of those sample types. As for this clone: No cognate antigen has been identified for it. Base quality data are lacking; no much larger clone is found one base away.

The origin of this receptor is a human donor in a cohort sampled during active COVID-19. The chain is encoded by TRBV5-4 joined to TRBJ1-1; TRBD1 could be the D gene, as 5 bases match. The sequenced sample consisted of peripheral blood. This receptor has the CDR3 CASSSTDNTEAFF. The DNA reads as follows: TGTGCCAGCAGCTCGACAGATAACACTGAAGCTTTCTTT.